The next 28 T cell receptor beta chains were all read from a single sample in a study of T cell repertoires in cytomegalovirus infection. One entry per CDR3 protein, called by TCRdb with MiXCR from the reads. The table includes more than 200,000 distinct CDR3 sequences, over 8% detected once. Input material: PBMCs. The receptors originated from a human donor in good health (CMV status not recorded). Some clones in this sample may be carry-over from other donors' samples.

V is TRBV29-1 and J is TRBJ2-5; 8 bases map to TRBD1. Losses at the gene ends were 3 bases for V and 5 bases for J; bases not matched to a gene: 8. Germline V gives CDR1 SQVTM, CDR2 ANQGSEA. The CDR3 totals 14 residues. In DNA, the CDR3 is TGCAGCGTTGACGCAGGGGGCATAGTCGAGACCCAGTACTTC. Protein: CSVDAGGIVETQYF. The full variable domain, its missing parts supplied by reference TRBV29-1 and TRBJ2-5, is SAVISQKPSRDICQRGTSLTIQCQVDSQVTMMFWYRQQPGQSLTLIATANQGSEATYESGFVIDKFPISRPNLTFSTLTVSNMSPEDSSIYLCSVDAGGIVETQYFGPGTRLLVL.

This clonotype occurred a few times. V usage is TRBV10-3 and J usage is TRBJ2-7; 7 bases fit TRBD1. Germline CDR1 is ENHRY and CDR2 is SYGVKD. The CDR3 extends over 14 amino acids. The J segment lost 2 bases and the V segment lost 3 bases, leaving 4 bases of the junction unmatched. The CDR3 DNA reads TGTGCCATCAGTGAACCGGACAGGACCTACGAGCAGTACTTC. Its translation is CAISEPDRTYEQYF.

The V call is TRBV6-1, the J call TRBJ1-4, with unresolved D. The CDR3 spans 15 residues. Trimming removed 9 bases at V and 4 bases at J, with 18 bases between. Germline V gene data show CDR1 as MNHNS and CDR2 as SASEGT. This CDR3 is CASKDTSRGNEKLFF. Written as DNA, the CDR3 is TGTGCCAGTAAAGACACCTCTCGGGGTAATGAAAAACTGTTTTTT.

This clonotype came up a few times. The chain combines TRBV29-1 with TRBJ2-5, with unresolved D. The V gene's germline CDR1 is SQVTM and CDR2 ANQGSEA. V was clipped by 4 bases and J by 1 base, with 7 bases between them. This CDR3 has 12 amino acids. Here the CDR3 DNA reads TGCAGCGTTGCCGACGGCCAAGAGACCCAGTACTTC. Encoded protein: CSVADGQETQYF.

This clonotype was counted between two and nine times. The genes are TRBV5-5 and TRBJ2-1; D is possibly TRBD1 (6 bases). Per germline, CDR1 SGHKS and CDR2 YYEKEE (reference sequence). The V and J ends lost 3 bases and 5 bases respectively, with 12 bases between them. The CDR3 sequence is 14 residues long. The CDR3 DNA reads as TGTGCCAGCAGCTCAACGGGACAAGACAATGAGCAGTTCTTC. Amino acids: CASSSTGQDNEQFF.

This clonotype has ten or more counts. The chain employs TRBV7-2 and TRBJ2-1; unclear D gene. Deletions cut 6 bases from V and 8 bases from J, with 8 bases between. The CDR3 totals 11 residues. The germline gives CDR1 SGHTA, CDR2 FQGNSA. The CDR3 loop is CASRGGDEQFF. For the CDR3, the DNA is TGTGCCAGCAGGGGCGGAGATGAGCAGTTCTTC. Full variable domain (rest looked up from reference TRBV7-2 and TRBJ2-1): GAGVSQSPSNKVTEKGKDVELRCDPISGHTALYWYRQSLGQGLEFLIYFQGNSAPDKSGLPSDRFSAERTGGSVSTLTIQRTQQEDSAVYLCASRGGDEQFFGPGTRLTVL.

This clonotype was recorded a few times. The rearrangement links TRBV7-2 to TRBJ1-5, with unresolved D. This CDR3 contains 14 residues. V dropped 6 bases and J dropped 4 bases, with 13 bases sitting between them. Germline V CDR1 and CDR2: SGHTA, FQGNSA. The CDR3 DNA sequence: TGTGCCAGCAGTCAGACAAGAGGTAATCAGCCCCAGCATTTT. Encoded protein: CASSQTRGNQPQHF. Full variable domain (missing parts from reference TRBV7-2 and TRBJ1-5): GAGVSQSPSNKVTEKGKDVELRCDPISGHTALYWYRQSLGQGLEFLIYFQGNSAPDKSGLPSDRFSAERTGGSVSTLTIQRTQQEDSAVYLCASSQTRGNQPQHFGDGTRLSIL.

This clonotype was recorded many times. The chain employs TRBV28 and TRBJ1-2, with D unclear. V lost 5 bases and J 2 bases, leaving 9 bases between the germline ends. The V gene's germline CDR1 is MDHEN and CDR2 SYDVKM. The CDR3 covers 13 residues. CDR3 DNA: TGTGCCAGCAGTCACGGGGTAAACTATGGCTACACCTTC. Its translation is CASSHGVNYGYTF.

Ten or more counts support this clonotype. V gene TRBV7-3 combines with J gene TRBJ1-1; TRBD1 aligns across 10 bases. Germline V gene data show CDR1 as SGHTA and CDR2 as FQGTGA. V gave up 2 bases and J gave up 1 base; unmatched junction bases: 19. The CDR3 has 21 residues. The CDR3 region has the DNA TGTGCCAGCAGCTTATATCCCAACATTCCGGGACAGGGGCGTGCGAACACTGAAGCTTTCTTT. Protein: CASSLYPNIPGQGRANTEAFF. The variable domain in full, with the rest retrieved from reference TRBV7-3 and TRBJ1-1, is GAGVSQTPSNKVTEKGKYVELRCDPISGHTALYWYRQSLGQGPEFLIYFQGTGAADDSGLPNDRFFAVRPEGSVSTLKIQRTERGDSAVYLCASSLYPNIPGQGRANTEAFFGQGTRLTVV.

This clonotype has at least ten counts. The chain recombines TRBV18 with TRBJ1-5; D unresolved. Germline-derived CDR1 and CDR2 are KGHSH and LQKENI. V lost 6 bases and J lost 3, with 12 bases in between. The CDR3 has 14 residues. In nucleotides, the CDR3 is TGTGCCAGCTCCCTGGCGGAGGACAATCAGCCCCAGCATTTT. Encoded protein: CASSLAEDNQPQHF.

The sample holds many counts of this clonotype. CDR3 amino acids: CASSLGDRGRGTSGTDTQYF. The CDR3 bases are TGTGCCAGCAGCTTGGGGGACAGGGGGCGAGGAACTAGCGGCACAGATACGCAGTATTTT. J is TRBJ2-3 and V is TRBV7-2; TRBD1 agrees at 12 bases. With 3 bases clipped from V and 1 base from J, the junction kept 14 bases outside the gene matches. The CDR3 is made up of 20 amino acids. CDR1 is SGHTA, CDR2 FQGNSA, per germline. Looking up the rest from reference TRBV7-2 and TRBJ2-3 gives the full variable domain: GAGVSQSPSNKVTEKGKDVELRCDPISGHTALYWYRQSLGQGLEFLIYFQGNSAPDKSGLPSDRFSAERTGGSVSTLTIQRTQQEDSAVYLCASSLGDRGRGTSGTDTQYFGPGTRLTVL.

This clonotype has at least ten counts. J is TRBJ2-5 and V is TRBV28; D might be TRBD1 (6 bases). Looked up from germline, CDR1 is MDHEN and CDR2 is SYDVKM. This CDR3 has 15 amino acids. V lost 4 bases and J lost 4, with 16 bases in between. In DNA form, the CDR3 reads TGTGCCAGCAGTTCCTCCAGGGGCTTGGGAGAGACCCAGTACTTC. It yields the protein CASSSSRGLGETQYF.

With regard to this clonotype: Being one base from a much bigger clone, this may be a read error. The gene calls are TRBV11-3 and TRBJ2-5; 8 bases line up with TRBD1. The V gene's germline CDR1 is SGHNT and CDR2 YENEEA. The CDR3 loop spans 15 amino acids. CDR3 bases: TGTTCCAGCAGGTCCGGGACAGGCCTCCAAGAGACCCAGTACTTC. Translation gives CSSRSGTGLQETQYF.

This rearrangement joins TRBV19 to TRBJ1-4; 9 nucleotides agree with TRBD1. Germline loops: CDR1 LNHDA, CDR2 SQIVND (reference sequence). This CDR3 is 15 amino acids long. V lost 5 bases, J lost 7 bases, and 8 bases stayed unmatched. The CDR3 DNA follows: TGTGCCAGTAGTCCGACCGGGACAGGGACTGAAAAACTGTTTTTT. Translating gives CASSPTGTGTEKLFF. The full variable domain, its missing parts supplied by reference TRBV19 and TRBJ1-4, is DGGITQSPKYLFRKEGQNVTLSCEQNLNHDAMYWYRQDPGQGLRLIYYSQIVNDFQKGDIAEGYSVSREKKESFPLTVTSAQKNPTAFYLCASSPTGTGTEKLFFGSGTQLSVL.

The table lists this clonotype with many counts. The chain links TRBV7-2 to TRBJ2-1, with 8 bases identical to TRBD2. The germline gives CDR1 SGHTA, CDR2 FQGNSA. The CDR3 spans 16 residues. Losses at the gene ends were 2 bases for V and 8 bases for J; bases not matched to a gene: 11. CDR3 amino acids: CASSLLTGGRSYEQFF. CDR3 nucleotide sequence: TGTGCCAGCAGCTTATTGACGGGAGGGCGGAGCTATGAGCAGTTCTTC.

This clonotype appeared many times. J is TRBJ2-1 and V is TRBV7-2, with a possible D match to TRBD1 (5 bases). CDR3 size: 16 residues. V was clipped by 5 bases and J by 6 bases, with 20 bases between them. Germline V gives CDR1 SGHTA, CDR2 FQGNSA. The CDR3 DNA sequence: TGTGCCAGCAGCCCGCCAGGGATACTACGCGGCAATGAGCAGTTCTTC. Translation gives CASSPPGILRGNEQFF.

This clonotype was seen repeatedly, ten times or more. CDR3 sequence reads: CASSLGLWASGEQYF. Written as DNA, the CDR3 is TGTGCCAGCAGCTTAGGGTTGTGGGCTTCGGGGGAGCAGTACTTC. V gene TRBV7-2 combines with J gene TRBJ2-7, with D perhaps matching TRBD2 (5 bases). Germline V lookup: CDR1 SGHTA, CDR2 FQGNSA. This CDR3 has 15 amino acids. V lost 1 base, J lost 7 bases, and 17 bases lay in between.

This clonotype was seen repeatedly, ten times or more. The CDR3 DNA reads as TGCGCCAGCCTGGAACGGAGCAATCAGCCCCAGCATTTT. Amino acid sequence: CASLERSNQPQHF. The rearrangement joins TRBV10-2 to TRBJ1-5, with D unresolved. The CDR3 contains 13 residues. The V and J ends lost 8 bases and 1 base respectively, with 9 bases between them. CDR1 is WSHSY and CDR2 is SAAADI in the germline V gene.

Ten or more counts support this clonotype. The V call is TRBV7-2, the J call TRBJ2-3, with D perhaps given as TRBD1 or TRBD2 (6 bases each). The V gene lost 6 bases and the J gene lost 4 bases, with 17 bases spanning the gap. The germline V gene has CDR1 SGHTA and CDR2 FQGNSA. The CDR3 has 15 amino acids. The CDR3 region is CASSFRGTGPDTQYF. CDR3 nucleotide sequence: TGTGCCAGCAGTTTTAGGGGGACTGGCCCAGATACGCAGTATTTT.

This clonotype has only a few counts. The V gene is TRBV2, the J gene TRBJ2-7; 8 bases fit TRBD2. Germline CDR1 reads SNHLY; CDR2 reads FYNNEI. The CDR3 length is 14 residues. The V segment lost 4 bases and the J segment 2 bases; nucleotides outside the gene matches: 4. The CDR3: CASSVTSGAYEQYF. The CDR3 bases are TGTGCCAGCAGTGTAACTAGCGGAGCCTACGAGCAGTACTTC. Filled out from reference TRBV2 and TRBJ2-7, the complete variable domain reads EPEVTQTPSHQVTQMGQEVILRCVPISNHLYFYWYRQILGQKVEFLVSFYNNEISEKSEIFDDQFSVERPDGSNFTLKIRSTKLEDSAMYFCASSVTSGAYEQYFGPGTRLTVT.

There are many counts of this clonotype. CDR3 sequence (DNA): TGTGCCAGCAGCTTAGCGGGACAGCCCCAAGAGACCCAGTACTTC. Translating gives CASSLAGQPQETQYF. The chain has TRBV7-2 and TRBJ2-5; 7 nucleotides line up with TRBD1. V was clipped by 0 bases and J by 1 base; unmatched bases: 2. The CDR3 loop spans 15 amino acids. The germline V gene encodes CDR1 SGHTA and CDR2 FQGNSA.

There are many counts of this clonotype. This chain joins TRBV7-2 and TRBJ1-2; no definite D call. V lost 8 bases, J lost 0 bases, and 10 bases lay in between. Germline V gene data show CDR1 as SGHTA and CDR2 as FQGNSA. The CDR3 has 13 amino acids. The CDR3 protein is CASASTANYGYTF. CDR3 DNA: TGTGCCAGCGCGAGCACCGCTAACTATGGCTACACCTTC. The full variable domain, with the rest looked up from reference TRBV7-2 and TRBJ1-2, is GAGVSQSPSNKVTEKGKDVELRCDPISGHTALYWYRQSLGQGLEFLIYFQGNSAPDKSGLPSDRFSAERTGGSVSTLTIQRTQQEDSAVYLCASASTANYGYTFGSGTRLTVV.

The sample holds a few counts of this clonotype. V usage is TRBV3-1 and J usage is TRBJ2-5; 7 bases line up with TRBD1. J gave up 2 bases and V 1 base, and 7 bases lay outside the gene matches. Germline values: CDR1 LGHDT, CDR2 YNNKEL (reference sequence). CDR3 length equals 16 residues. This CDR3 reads CASSQVLRDRQETQYF. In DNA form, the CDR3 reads TGTGCCAGCAGCCAAGTCCTACGGGACAGACAAGAGACCCAGTACTTC.

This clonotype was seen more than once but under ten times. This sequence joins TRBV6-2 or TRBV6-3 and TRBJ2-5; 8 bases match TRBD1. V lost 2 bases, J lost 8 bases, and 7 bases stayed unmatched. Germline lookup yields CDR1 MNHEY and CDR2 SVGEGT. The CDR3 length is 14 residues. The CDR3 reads CASSYRGQEPTQYF. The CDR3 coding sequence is TGTGCCAGCAGTTACCGGGGACAGGAACCAACCCAGTACTTC.

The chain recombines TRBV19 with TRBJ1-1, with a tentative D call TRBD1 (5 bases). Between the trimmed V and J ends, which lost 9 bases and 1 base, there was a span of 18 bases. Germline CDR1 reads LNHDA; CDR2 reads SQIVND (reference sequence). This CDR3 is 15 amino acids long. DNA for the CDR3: TGTGCCAGCACCCAGAGGGGCCCTAAGAACACTGAAGCTTTCTTT. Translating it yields CASTQRGPKNTEAFF.

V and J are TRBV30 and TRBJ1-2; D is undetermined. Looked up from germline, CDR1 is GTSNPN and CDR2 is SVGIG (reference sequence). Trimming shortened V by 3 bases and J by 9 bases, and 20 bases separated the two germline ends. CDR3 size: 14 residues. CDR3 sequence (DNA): TGTGCCTGGAGCCCGGCAAGGATCCATTCCAGCTACACCTTC. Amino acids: CAWSPARIHSSYTF.

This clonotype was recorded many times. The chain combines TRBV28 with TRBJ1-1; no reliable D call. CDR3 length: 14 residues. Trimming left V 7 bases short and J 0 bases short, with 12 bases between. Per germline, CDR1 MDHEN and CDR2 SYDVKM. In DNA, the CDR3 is TGTGCCAGCATCGACGGGCCTTTGAACACTGAAGCTTTCTTT. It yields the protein CASIDGPLNTEAFF. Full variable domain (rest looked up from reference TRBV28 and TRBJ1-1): DVKVTQSSRYLVKRTGEKVFLECVQDMDHENMFWYRQDPGLGLRLIYFSYDVKMKEKGDIPEGYSVSREKKERFSLILESASTNQTSMYLCASIDGPLNTEAFFGQGTRLTVV.

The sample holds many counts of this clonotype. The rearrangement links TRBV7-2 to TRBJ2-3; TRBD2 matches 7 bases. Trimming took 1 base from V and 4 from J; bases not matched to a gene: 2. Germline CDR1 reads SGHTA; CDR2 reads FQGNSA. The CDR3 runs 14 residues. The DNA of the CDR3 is TGTGCCAGCAGCTTAGGCGGGAGATCAGATACGCAGTATTTT. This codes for CASSLGGRSDTQYF.